This T cell receptor beta chain was found in a study of blood T cell repertoires in COVID-19. About the study: T cells, B-cell-depleted T cells, or PBMCs supplied cDNA or gDNA.

The V gene's germline CDR1 is SNHLY and CDR2 FYNNEI. J was trimmed by 0 bases and V by 7 bases; bases with no gene match: 6. CDR3 length: 16 residues. Some clones are missing from TCRdb's copy, which holds only in-frame ones; the method was immunoSEQ multiplex PCR. The repertoire consists of hundreds of thousands of clones, with around 91% occurring once and the leading ten covering 1% to 1.3%. Those enrolled, adults aged 18 to 89 years, came from fewer than 25 US areas. The receptor was derived from a man aged 30-40 years who had recovered from COVID-19. The chain couples TRBV2 to TRBJ2-3; 11 bases line up with TRBD2. Sequenced: PBMCs or T cells enriched from blood (not recorded which). The DNA of the CDR3 is TGTGCCAGCAAAAAAAGGACTAGCGGGAGCACAGATACGCAGTATTTT. Residues: CASKKRTSGSTDTQYF.